This T cell receptor (beta chain) comes out of a study of cytomegalovirus exposure and HLA in healthy donors. Points from the study as a whole: Prior analysis indicated that the majority of TCR beta V segments exhibited productivity approximately 90% or approximately 30% of the time. Follow-up analysis seemed to connect common viral pathogens with several of the most significant clusters identified. Because they were indistinguishable, some V segments, including TRBV6-2 and TRBV6-3, were excluded.

The PCR made use of 60 Vbeta and 13 Jbeta primers. The method was immunoSEQ multiplex PCR; TCRdb's version includes in-frame clones alone and lacks a portion of them. The sample shows around 110,000 clones, roughly 70% of them seen only once. In regard to this clone: The antigen is unknown.

Germline lookup yields CDR1 MNHNS and CDR2 SASEGT. CDR3 length: 15 amino acids. V lost 6 bases and J lost 3; bases outside the gene matches: 10. The chain uses TRBV6-1 and TRBJ2-7; 8 bases align to TRBD1. Sequences were obtained from PBMCs. The sequence was obtained from a woman under 30 in good health and CMV-seronegative. CDR3 nucleotides: TGTGCCAGCAGGGCCGGGACAGGACCCAACTACGAGCAGTACTTC. Encoded protein: CASRAGTGPNYEQYF.